Listed below are T cell receptor beta chains from one sample, sequenced in a study of identical twins. Each CDR3 protein is one row after TCRdb ran MiXCR on the 5' RACE reads. The profile shows about 890,000 distinct CDR3 sequences, 10% to 15% of them singletons. The same sample was also studied in work on yellow fever vaccine responses in identical twins.

Sample: PBMCs. The receptors derive from a woman aged 18-29 years in good health. Both conserved end residues are part of each CDR3. D genes are given only for firm matches. Rows give clone size only sometimes, using once, few, many, or a class for an expanded clone.

clone_size: many
j_call: TRBJ2-7
d_call: TRBD1
v_call: TRBV28
cdr3_aa: CASSYVRGPLYEQYF
cdr3_nt: TGTGCCAGCAGTTACGTTAGGGGGCCTTTATACGAGCAGTACTTC

clone_size: NA
j_call: TRBJ1-2
d_call: NA
v_call: TRBV6-5
cdr3_aa: CASSYGRQVDDYGYTF
cdr3_nt: TGTGCCAGCAGTTACGGTAGACAGGTGGACGACTATGGCTACACCTTC

clone_size: NA
j_call: TRBJ2-2
d_call: NA
v_call: TRBV28
cdr3_aa: CASSLSRDTGELFF
cdr3_nt: TGTGCCAGCAGTTTGTCGCGGGACACCGGGGAGCTGTTTTTT

clone_size: many
j_call: TRBJ2-1
d_call: TRBD2
v_call: TRBV7-2
cdr3_aa: CASSLWTSSYNEQFF
cdr3_nt: TGTGCCAGCAGCTTATGGACTAGCTCCTACAATGAGCAGTTCTTC

clone_size: many
j_call: TRBJ2-3
d_call: NA
v_call: TRBV7-2
cdr3_aa: CASSLEVVTDTQYF
cdr3_nt: TGTGCCAGCAGCTTAGAAGTGGTCACAGATACGCAGTATTTT

clone_size: NA
j_call: TRBJ2-5
d_call: TRBD2
v_call: TRBV3-1
cdr3_aa: CAISDIQPGLAGKGETQYF
cdr3_nt: TGTGCCATCAGCGACATCCAACCGGGACTAGCGGGAAAGGGAGAGACCCAGTACTTC

clone_size: many
j_call: TRBJ2-1
d_call: TRBD2
v_call: TRBV6-1
cdr3_aa: CASSRTSGRGNEQFF
cdr3_nt: TGTGCCAGCAGTCGGACTAGCGGGAGGGGAAATGAGCAGTTCTTC

clone_size: many
j_call: TRBJ2-1
d_call: TRBD2
v_call: TRBV6-1
cdr3_aa: CASSLISGGNNEQFF
cdr3_nt: TGTGCCAGCAGTCTGATTAGCGGGGGTAACAATGAGCAGTTCTTC

clone_size: NA
j_call: TRBJ1-2
d_call: TRBD1
v_call: TRBV6-1
cdr3_aa: CASSEALTGGYGYTF
cdr3_nt: TGTGCCAGCAGTGAAGCCCTGACAGGGGGATATGGCTACACCTTC

clone_size: many
j_call: TRBJ2-7
d_call: TRBD2
v_call: TRBV12-3/TRBV12-4
cdr3_aa: CASSSGTSGNSYEQYF
cdr3_nt: TGTGCCAGCAGTTCAGGGACTAGCGGGAACTCCTACGAGCAGTACTTC

clone_size: few
j_call: TRBJ2-7
d_call: NA
v_call: TRBV29-1
cdr3_aa: CSVGHGVDEQYF
cdr3_nt: TGCAGCGTGGGACACGGGGTTGACGAGCAGTACTTC

clone_size: NA
j_call: TRBJ2-7
d_call: NA
v_call: TRBV5-1
cdr3_aa: CASSFSQGNSYEQYF
cdr3_nt: TGCGCCAGCAGCTTCTCACAGGGAAATTCCTACGAGCAGTACTTC

clone_size: NA
j_call: TRBJ2-5
d_call: TRBD2
v_call: TRBV10-2
cdr3_aa: CASRASGQETQYF
cdr3_nt: TGCGCCAGCAGAGCTAGCGGTCAAGAGACCCAGTACTTC

clone_size: many
j_call: TRBJ1-1
d_call: NA
v_call: TRBV4-1
cdr3_aa: CASSPLTGSGTEAFF
cdr3_nt: TGCGCCAGCAGCCCTCTTACGGGCAGCGGCACTGAAGCTTTCTTT

clone_size: NA
j_call: TRBJ2-2
d_call: NA
v_call: TRBV15
cdr3_aa: CATSRTENTGELFF
cdr3_nt: TGTGCCACCAGCAGAACTGAGAACACCGGGGAGCTGTTTTTT

clone_size: NA
j_call: TRBJ2-7
d_call: TRBD1
v_call: TRBV7-8
cdr3_aa: CASRETGGKGYEQYF
cdr3_nt: TGTGCCAGCAGGGAGACAGGGGGCAAAGGCTACGAGCAGTACTTC

clone_size: NA
j_call: TRBJ2-3
d_call: NA
v_call: TRBV6-2/TRBV6-3
cdr3_aa: CPSVPGVFTDTQYF
cdr3_nt: TGTCCCAGCGTCCCGGGGGTTTTCACAGATACGCAGTATTTT

clone_size: few
j_call: TRBJ2-3
d_call: NA
v_call: TRBV7-2
cdr3_aa: CASRRTDPAADTQYF
cdr3_nt: TGTGCCAGCAGGCGTACGGACCCGGCGGCAGATACGCAGTATTTT

clone_size: NA
j_call: TRBJ2-3
d_call: NA
v_call: TRBV5-1
cdr3_aa: CASSLNSPTDTQYF
cdr3_nt: TGCGCCAGCAGCTTGAATAGCCCCACAGATACGCAGTATTTT

clone_size: NA
j_call: TRBJ2-5
d_call: NA
v_call: TRBV7-7
cdr3_aa: CASSRGTDADETQYF
cdr3_nt: TGTGCCAGCAGCCGTGGGACCGACGCCGATGAGACCCAGTACTTC

clone_size: many
j_call: TRBJ2-3
d_call: NA
v_call: TRBV6-1
cdr3_aa: CASPGGPSTDTQYF
cdr3_nt: TGTGCCAGTCCGGGGGGCCCGAGCACAGATACGCAGTATTTT

clone_size: NA
j_call: TRBJ2-5
d_call: TRBD2
v_call: TRBV11-3
cdr3_aa: CASSLAGGTQYF
cdr3_nt: TGTGCCAGCAGCTTAGCGGGGGGGACCCAGTACTTC

clone_size: few
j_call: TRBJ2-1
d_call: TRBD2
v_call: TRBV3-1
cdr3_aa: CASSHTSGTGLGGEQFF
cdr3_nt: TGTGCCAGCAGCCACACTAGCGGCACTGGTCTAGGCGGCGAGCAGTTCTTC

clone_size: few
j_call: TRBJ2-3
d_call: NA
v_call: TRBV27
cdr3_aa: CASSPPSVLRGTQYF
cdr3_nt: TGTGCCAGCAGCCCGCCATCGGTTCTACGAGGTACGCAGTATTTT

clone_size: NA
j_call: TRBJ2-5
d_call: NA
v_call: TRBV7-9
cdr3_aa: CASSSNRVRKETQYF
cdr3_nt: TGTGCCAGCAGCTCAAACAGGGTTCGGAAAGAGACCCAGTACTTC

clone_size: NA
j_call: TRBJ1-2
d_call: TRBD1
v_call: TRBV6-1
cdr3_aa: CASTTGGFDYGYTF
cdr3_nt: TGTGCCAGTACCACAGGGGGTTTTGACTATGGCTACACCTTC